The clone carrying this TCR beta chain was counted at least ten times. Its antigen is unknown. Amplified material comprised TCR beta CDR3 regions derived from RNA transcripts. First-round RT-PCR used HTBI primers; second-round multiplex PCR followed. TCRdb called the multiplex PCR reads again in MiXCR, with one record for every CDR3 protein. In the table there are roughly 500,000 distinct CDR3 sequences, under 15% of which are singletons. The data were taken from a study of Graves' ophthalmopathy and Graves' hyperthyroidism. Moderate-to-severe activity, CAS ≥3, NOSPECS ≥4 and a duration under 3 months were seen in donors with ophthalmopathy. Overall study findings and caveats: Ophthalmopathy progression was predicted with 70.59% sensitivity and about 72% specificity.

The V segment lost 7 bases and the J segment 0 bases; nucleotides outside the gene matches: 6. This CDR3 spans 14 amino acids. The rearrangement joins TRBV12-3 or TRBV12-4 to TRBJ2-7; 7 bases agree with TRBD1. Sequenced input: blood. The clonotype originates from a woman aged 25 to 45 with Graves' ophthalmopathy. The CDR3 protein is CASNIGQVSYEQYF. CDR3 sequence (DNA): TGTGCCAGCAACATCGGACAGGTCTCCTACGAGCAGTACTTC.